The 16 T cell receptor beta chains below were found in one sample sequenced in a study of T cell responses to AZD1222 COVID-19 vaccine. TCRdb keeps only in-frame clones here, not all; method: immunoSEQ multiplex PCR. The data hold 130,000 or so clones, with 85% to 95% observed a single time. The sample here was peripheral blood, taken on day 0 of AZD1222 vaccination. These receptors were collected from an adult in good health.

DNA for the CDR3: TGTGCCAGCAGCGTAAGGACTAGCAGCACAGATACGCAGTATTTT. Translation: CASSVRTSSTDTQYF. The chain couples TRBV7-8 to TRBJ2-3; TRBD2 matches 8 bases. The V and J ends lost 5 bases and 0 bases, in that order; junction bases with no gene match: 4. From germline, CDR1 is SGHVS and CDR2 FQNEAQ. This CDR3 has 15 residues.

The chain combines TRBV7-9 with TRBJ1-4; 7 bases fit TRBD1. Germline assignment: CDR1 SEHNR and CDR2 FQNEAQ (reference sequence). CDR3 length: 15 amino acids. V shed 5 bases and J 8 bases; nucleotides not matched to a gene: 11. CDR3 loop: CASSPPTGFGEKLFF. The CDR3 DNA follows: TGTGCCAGCAGCCCCCCGACAGGGTTTGGAGAAAAACTGTTTTTT.

The chain employs TRBV21-1 and TRBJ2-7; TRBD1 was called by the table and not checked on the DNA. TRBV21-1 is shown as a pseudogene. The CDR3 covers 13 residues. CDR3 DNA: TGTGCCAGCAGCCGGGACAGGGGCTACGAGCAGTACTTC. This encodes CASSRDRGYEQYF.

The chain joins TRBV9 to TRBJ1-5; a possible D gene is TRBD1 (5 bases). The CDR3 runs 16 residues. The V and J ends lost 0 bases and 6 bases respectively, with 16 bases between them. Germline CDR1 reads SGDLS; CDR2 reads YYNGEE. CDR3 protein: CASSVGRARPFQPQHF. The CDR3 coding sequence is TGTGCCAGCAGCGTAGGCAGGGCCCGACCTTTTCAGCCCCAGCATTTT. The variable domain in full, completed from reference TRBV9 and TRBJ1-5, reads DSGVTQTPKHLITATGQRVTLRCSPRSGDLSVYWYQQSLDQGLQFLIQYYNGEERAKGNILERFSAQQFPDLHSELNLSSLELGDSALYFCASSVGRARPFQPQHFGDGTRLSIL.

The chain is built from TRBV7-6 and TRBJ2-2; D remains ambiguous. Trimming removed 6 bases at V and 1 base at J, with 6 bases between. This CDR3 has 13 residues. CDR1 SGHVS and CDR2 FNYEAQ come from the germline V gene. CDR3 in amino acids: CASSRQNTGELFF. Here the CDR3 DNA reads TGTGCCAGCAGTAGGCAGAACACCGGGGAGCTGTTTTTT.

The chain is built from TRBV6-2 or TRBV6-3 and TRBJ1-6, with D possibly being TRBD1 (5 bases). Germline-derived CDR1 and CDR2 are MNHEY and SVGEGT. The CDR3 is 17 residues long. Trimming removed 6 bases from V and 6 bases from J, with 21 bases in between. The CDR3 nucleotides read TGTGCCAGCAGCACCCAGACAGCAAAAATCCGTAATTCACCCCTCCACTTT. Its protein product is CASSTQTAKIRNSPLHF.

The chain couples TRBV7-9 to TRBJ1-1, with 8 bases fitting TRBD1. After removal of 4 bases from V and 7 bases from J, the junction contained 5 bases not matched to a gene. From germline, CDR1 is SEHNR and CDR2 FQNEAQ (reference sequence). The CDR3 length is 13 residues. The CDR3 is CASSYDRGNEAFF. CDR3 coding DNA: TGTGCCAGCAGCTACGACAGGGGCAATGAAGCTTTCTTT.

This clone was counted once. The chain recombines TRBV12-3 or TRBV12-4 with TRBJ1-1; no clear D. V was clipped by 3 bases and J by 5 bases, with 10 bases between them. The CDR3 extends over 13 amino acids. The CDR3 bases are TGTGCCAGCAGTTTTTACAGTAAGACTGAAGCTTTCTTT. Translated, it gives CASSFYSKTEAFF.

The V and J genes are TRBV6-2 or TRBV6-3 and TRBJ2-3; D unclear. The CDR3 is made up of 16 amino acids. Per the germline V gene, CDR1 is MNHEY and CDR2 is SVGEGT. The V gene lost 6 bases and the J gene lost 1 base, with 17 bases spanning the gap. CDR3 sequence: CASRPARGVRTDTQYF. The DNA of the CDR3 is TGTGCCAGCAGACCTGCACGTGGCGTACGCACAGATACGCAGTATTTT.

This clone appeared a few times. V is TRBV7-6 and J is TRBJ1-1, with 8 bases fitting TRBD1. After removal of 1 base from V and 6 bases from J, the junction contained 10 bases not matched to a gene. Germline CDR1 SGHVS, CDR2 FNYEAQ. The length of the CDR3 is 16 residues. Here the CDR3 DNA reads TGTGCCAGCAGCTTAGAATCCGCCAGGGGGCGATCTGAAGCTTTCTTT. It specifies CASSLESARGRSEAFF.

The V and J genes are TRBV19 and TRBJ2-3; the match to TRBD2 covers 10 bases. This CDR3 has 15 residues. Germline lookup yields CDR1 LNHDA and CDR2 SQIVND (reference sequence). V was clipped by 5 bases and J by 8 bases; unmatched bases: 10. CDR3 coding DNA: TGTGCCAGTAGTTGGGGCCTAGCGGGAGTTGGTACGCAGTATTTT. Its translation is CASSWGLAGVGTQYF.

The CDR3 DNA sequence: TGTGCCAGCAGCTTAGGCACAGGCAGGGGGCAAGGAGAAAAACTGTTTTTT. The encoded protein is CASSLGTGRGQGEKLFF. This chain links TRBV13 with TRBJ1-4; 8 positions match TRBD1. There are 17 residues in the CDR3. Germline V CDR1 and CDR2: PRHDT, FYEKMQ (reference sequence). V was pared by 0 bases and J by 8 bases, with 11 bases of the junction left unmatched.

The chain recombines TRBV5-8 with TRBJ1-5; 8 bases match TRBD1. The CDR3 extends over 14 amino acids. V lost 4 bases, J lost 4 bases, and 4 bases stayed unmatched. Germline V gene data show CDR1 as SGHTS and CDR2 as YDEGEE. The CDR3 loop reads CASSPDRVNQPQHF. CDR3 bases: TGTGCCAGCAGCCCGGACAGGGTGAATCAGCCCCAGCATTTT.

The chain carries TRBV5-1 and TRBJ2-7, with D possibly being TRBD1 (5 bases). V was clipped by 0 bases and J by 6 bases, with 13 bases between them. Germline V CDR1 and CDR2: SGHRS, YFSETQ. The CDR3 is made up of 14 amino acids. The CDR3, as DNA: TGCGCCAGCAGCTTGGGGACACCCTCCGGCGAGCAGTACTTC. Its protein is CASSLGTPSGEQYF.

The CDR3 sequence: CASSRGAANTGELFF. The CDR3 nucleotides are TGTGCCAGCAGTAGGGGAGCGGCGAACACCGGGGAGCTGTTTTTT. The gene calls are TRBV2 and TRBJ2-2, with D possibly being TRBD1 or TRBD2 (5 bases each). This CDR3 has 15 residues. The germline CDR1 and CDR2 sequences are SNHLY and FYNNEI. Trimming pared 5 bases from V and 0 bases from J, leaving 10 bases between.

The chain recombines TRBV14 with TRBJ2-3; D unclear. This CDR3 spans 13 amino acids. The germline gives CDR1 SGHDN, CDR2 FVKESK. Trimming stripped 1 base from V and 6 bases from J, with 8 bases between. The CDR3 DNA sequence: TGTGCCAGCAGCCAAGTGCGCGTGGATACGCAGTATTTT. Amino acid sequence: CASSQVRVDTQYF.